The entry below gives a single TCR beta chain sequence along with its context. Sequence at one end of the junction differs from germline and may be a read error. The sample belongs to a study of cytomegalovirus exposure and HLA in healthy donors. The study ran its PCR with 60 Vbeta and 13 Jbeta primers. Clones were read by immunoSEQ multiplex PCR, and TCRdb kept only the in-frame ones, dropping some. This table holds about 200,000 clones, 83% found once. The sequenced sample consisted of PBMCs. The receptor was isolated from a middle-aged man in good health and CMV-seropositive.

The CDR3 sequence is CASSAGGSGANVLTF. The CDR3 coding sequence is TGTGCTAGCAGCGCGGGGGGATCTGGGGCCAACGTCCTGACTTTC. The chain couples TRBV7-7 to TRBJ2-6; the match to TRBD2 covers 8 bases. Germline V gives CDR1 SSHAT, CDR2 FNYEAQ (reference sequence). This CDR3 has 15 amino acids.